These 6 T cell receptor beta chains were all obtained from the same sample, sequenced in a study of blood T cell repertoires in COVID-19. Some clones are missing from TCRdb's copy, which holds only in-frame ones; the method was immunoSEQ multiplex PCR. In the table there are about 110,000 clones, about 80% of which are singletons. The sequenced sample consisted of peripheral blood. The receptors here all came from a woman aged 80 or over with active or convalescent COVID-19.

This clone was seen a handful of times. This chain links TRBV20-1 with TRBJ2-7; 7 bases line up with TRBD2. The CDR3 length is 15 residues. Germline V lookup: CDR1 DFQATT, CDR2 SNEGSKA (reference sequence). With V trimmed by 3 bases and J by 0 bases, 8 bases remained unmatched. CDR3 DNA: TGCAGTGCTAGTTTAAGTCCTAGCGGCTCCTACGAGCAGTACTTC. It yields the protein CSASLSPSGSYEQYF.

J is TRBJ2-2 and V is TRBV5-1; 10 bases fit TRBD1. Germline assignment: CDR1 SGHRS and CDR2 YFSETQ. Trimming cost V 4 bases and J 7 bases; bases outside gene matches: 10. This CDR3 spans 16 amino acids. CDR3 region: CASSATGTGEVGELFF. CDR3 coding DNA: TGCGCCAGCAGCGCAACCGGGACAGGGGAAGTCGGGGAGCTGTTTTTT.

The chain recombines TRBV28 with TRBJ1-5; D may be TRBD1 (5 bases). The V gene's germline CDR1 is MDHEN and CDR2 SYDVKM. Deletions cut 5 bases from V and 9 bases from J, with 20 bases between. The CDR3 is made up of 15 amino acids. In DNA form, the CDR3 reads TGTGCCAGCAGTGGAGGGTCCGGGACTGAGGGGCCCCAGCATTTT. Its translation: CASSGGSGTEGPQHF. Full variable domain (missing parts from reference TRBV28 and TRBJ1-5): DVKVTQSSRYLVKRTGEKVFLECVQDMDHENMFWYRQDPGLGLRLIYFSYDVKMKEKGDIPEGYSVSREKKERFSLILESASTNQTSMYLCASSGGSGTEGPQHFGDGTRLSIL.

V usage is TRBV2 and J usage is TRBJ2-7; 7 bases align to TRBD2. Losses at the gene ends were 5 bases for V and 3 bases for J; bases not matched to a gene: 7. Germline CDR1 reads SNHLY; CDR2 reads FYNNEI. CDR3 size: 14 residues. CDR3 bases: TGTGCCAGCAGTACACCCGGGACTAACTACGAGCAGTACTTC. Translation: CASSTPGTNYEQYF.

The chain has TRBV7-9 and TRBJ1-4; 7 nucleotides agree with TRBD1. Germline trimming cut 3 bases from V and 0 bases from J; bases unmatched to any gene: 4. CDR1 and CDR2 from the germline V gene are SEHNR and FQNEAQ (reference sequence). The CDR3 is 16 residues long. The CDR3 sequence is CASSFRQGSTNEKLFF. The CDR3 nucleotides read TGTGCCAGCAGCTTCCGACAGGGCTCAACTAATGAAAAACTGTTTTTT.

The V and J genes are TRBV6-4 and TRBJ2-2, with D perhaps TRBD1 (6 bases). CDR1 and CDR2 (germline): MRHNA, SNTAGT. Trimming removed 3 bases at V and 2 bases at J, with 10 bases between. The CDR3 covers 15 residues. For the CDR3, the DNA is TGTGCCAGCAGTGAGAAGGACAGAAACACCGGGGAGCTGTTTTTT. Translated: CASSEKDRNTGELFF.